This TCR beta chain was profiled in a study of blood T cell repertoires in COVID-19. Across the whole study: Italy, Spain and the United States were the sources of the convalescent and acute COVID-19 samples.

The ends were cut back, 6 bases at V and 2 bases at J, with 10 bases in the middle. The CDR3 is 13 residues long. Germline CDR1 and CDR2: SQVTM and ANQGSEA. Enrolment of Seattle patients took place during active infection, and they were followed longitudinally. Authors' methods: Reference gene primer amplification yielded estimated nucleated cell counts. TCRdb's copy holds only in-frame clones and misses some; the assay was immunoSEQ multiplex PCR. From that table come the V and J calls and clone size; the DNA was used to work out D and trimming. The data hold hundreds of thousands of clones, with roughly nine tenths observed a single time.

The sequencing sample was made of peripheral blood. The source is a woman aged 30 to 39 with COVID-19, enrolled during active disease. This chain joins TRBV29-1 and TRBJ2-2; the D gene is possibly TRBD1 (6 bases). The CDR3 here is CSVGDKNTGELFF. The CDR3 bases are TGCAGCGTCGGGGACAAAAACACCGGGGAGCTGTTTTTT.